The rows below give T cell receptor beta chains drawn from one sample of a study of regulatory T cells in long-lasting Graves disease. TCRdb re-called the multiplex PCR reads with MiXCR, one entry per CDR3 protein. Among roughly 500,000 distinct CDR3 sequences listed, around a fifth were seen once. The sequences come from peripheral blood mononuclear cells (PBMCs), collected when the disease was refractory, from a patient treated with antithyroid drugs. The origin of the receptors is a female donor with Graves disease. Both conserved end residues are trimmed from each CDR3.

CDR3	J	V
ASSPLEGGFSGNTIY	TRBJ1-3	TRBV11-2
ASSEGFLRYGYT	TRBJ1-2	TRBV2
ASSENGNQETQY	TRBJ2-5	TRBV2
ASRPGRSSYSGNTIY	TRBJ1-3	TRBV6-2/TRBV6-3
ASSLETGMDYGYT	TRBJ1-2	TRBV7-2
ASSFYRETQY	TRBJ2-5	TRBV12-3/TRBV12-4
TRTSGPPKETQY	TRBJ2-5	TRBV20-1
ASSPSGAEGTQY	TRBJ2-5	TRBV11-1
ASSRRGGGSGQETQY	TRBJ2-5	TRBV6-1
ASSTGTEPYEQY	TRBJ2-7	TRBV5-1
ASSPGTGGNYGYT	TRBJ1-2	TRBV5-1
ASTAPRGGELF	TRBJ2-2	TRBV2
ASIGDGVNTEAF	TRBJ1-1	TRBV25-1
ASSELGQGPMETQY	TRBJ2-5	TRBV7-3
ASSPGTGSEKLF	TRBJ1-4	TRBV5-1
AISDNVGAQPQH	TRBJ1-5	TRBV10-3
ASSPGTVFSGNTIY	TRBJ1-3	TRBV28
ASSQTPTGPEQY	TRBJ2-7	TRBV4-1
ASSYGQGFTFEQY	TRBJ2-7	TRBV6-5
ASSFSGGLSYEQY	TRBJ2-7	TRBV28
SASLTRDGYT	TRBJ1-2	TRBV20-1
ASSFSWEGNTEAF	TRBJ1-1	TRBV5-1
AIGAGISGYT	TRBJ1-2	TRBV10-3
ASSPGGSTGELF	TRBJ2-2	TRBV18
ASSLQDDTEAF	TRBJ1-1	TRBV7-9
ASRGGPLFSYT	TRBJ1-2	TRBV6-1
ASSLFARRSYEQY	TRBJ2-7	TRBV7-2
ASRTSGGGDTQY	TRBJ2-3	TRBV12-3/TRBV12-4
ASARDRPSFSNYGYT	TRBJ1-2	TRBV19
ASSDTSYRGETQY	TRBJ2-5	TRBV28
ATSRDKYRDRVSPLH	TRBJ1-6	TRBV15